The table lists the clone carrying this T cell receptor (beta chain) with a few counts. What it binds is unknown. All of the isolated RNA was reverse transcribed, so expressed TCRB transcripts were sequenced. Clones were read by immunoSEQ multiplex PCR, and TCRdb kept only the in-frame ones, dropping some. This sample has 900,000 or so clones, with around a sixth found just once. The data were obtained in a study of beta chain features in type 1 diabetes. Study-level results: Patients with Type 1 diabetes showed moderately but significantly shorter TCRB CDR3s in all four CD4+ subsets.

What was sequenced was naive CD4+ T cells from blood. The clonotype comes from a woman younger than 30 in good health.

The CDR3 loop reads CASSQPRGRGRAEAFF. The CDR3 DNA reads as TGTGCCAGCAGCCAACCTAGGGGAAGAGGCAGGGCTGAAGCTTTCTTT. This rearrangement joins TRBV4-2 to TRBJ1-1; a possible D gene is TRBD1 (5 bases). The V gene's germline CDR1 is LGHNA and CDR2 YNFKEQ. This CDR3 spans 16 amino acids. The germline V and J ends were trimmed by 2 bases and 6 bases, with 19 bases remaining between them.